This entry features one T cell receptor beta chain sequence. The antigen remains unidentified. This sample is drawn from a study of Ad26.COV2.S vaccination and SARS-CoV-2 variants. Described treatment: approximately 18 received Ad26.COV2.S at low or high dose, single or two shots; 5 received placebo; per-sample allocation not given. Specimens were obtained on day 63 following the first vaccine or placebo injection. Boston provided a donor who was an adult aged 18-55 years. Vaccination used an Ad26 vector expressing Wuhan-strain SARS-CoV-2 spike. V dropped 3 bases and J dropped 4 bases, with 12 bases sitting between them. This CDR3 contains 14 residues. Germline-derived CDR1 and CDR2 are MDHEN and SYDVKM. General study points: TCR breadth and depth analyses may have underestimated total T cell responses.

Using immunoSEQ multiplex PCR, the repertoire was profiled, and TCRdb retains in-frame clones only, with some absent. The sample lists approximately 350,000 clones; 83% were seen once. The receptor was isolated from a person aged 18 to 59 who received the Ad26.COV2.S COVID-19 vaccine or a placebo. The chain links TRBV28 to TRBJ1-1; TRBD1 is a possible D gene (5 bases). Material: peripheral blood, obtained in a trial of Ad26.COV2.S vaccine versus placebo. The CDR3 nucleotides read TGTGCCAGCAGTTTTAGGGGACTGGGCACTGAAGCTTTCTTT. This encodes CASSFRGLGTEAFF. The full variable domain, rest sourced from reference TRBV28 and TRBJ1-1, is DVKVTQSSRYLVKRTGEKVFLECVQDMDHENMFWYRQDPGLGLRLIYFSYDVKMKEKGDIPEGYSVSREKKERFSLILESASTNQTSMYLCASSFRGLGTEAFFGQGTRLTVV.